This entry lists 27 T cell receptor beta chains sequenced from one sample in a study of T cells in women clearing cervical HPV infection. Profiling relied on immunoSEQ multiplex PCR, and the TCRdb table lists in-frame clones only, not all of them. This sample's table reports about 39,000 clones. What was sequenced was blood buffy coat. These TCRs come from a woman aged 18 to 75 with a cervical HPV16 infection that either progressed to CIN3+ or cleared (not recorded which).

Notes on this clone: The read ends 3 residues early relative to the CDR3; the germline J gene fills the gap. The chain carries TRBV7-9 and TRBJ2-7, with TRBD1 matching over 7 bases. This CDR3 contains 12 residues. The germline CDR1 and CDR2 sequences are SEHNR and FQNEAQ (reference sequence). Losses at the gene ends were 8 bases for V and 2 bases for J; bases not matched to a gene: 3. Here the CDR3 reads CASGGQAYEQYF. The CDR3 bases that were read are TGTGCCAGCGGTGGACAGGCCTACGAG.

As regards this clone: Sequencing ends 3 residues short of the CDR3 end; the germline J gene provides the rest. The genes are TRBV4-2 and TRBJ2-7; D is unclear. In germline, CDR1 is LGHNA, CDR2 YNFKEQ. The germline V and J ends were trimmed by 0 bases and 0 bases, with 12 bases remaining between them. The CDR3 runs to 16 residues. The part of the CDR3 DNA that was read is TGTGCCAGCAGCCAAGAGCTGGCGGATAGCTCCTACGAG. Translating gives CASSQELADSSYE. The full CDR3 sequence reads CASSQELADSSYEQYF.

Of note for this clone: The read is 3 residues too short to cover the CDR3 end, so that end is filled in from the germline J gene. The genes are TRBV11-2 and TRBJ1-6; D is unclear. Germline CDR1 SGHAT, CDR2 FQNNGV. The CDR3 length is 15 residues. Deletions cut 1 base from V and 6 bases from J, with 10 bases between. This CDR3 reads CASSLGLRGNSPLHF. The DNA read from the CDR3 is TGTGCCAGCAGCTTAGGGTTGCGGGGTAATTCACCC.

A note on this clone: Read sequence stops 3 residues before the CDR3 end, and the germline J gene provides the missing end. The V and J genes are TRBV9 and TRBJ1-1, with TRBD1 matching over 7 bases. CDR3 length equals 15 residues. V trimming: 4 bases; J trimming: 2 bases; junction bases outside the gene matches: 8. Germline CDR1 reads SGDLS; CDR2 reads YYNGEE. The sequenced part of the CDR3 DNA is TGTGCCAGCAGCTTTACAGGGGAAGGAAACACTGAA. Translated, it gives CASSFTGEGNTE. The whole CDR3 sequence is CASSFTGEGNTEAFF.

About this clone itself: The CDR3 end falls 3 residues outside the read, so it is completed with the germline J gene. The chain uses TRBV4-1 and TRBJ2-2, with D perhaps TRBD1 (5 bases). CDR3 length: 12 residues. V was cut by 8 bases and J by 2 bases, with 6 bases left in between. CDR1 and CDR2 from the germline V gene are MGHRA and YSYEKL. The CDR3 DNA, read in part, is TGCGCCAGCCAGGGTAACACCGGGGAG. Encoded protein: CASQGNTGE. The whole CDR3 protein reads CASQGNTGELFF.

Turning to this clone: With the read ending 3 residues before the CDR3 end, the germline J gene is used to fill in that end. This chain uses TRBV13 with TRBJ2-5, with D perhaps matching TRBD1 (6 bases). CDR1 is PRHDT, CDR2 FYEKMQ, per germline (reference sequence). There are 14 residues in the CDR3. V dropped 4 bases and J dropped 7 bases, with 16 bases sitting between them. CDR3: CASSSRDTEWTQYF. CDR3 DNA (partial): TGTGCCAGCAGCTCCCGGGACACCGAGTGGACC.

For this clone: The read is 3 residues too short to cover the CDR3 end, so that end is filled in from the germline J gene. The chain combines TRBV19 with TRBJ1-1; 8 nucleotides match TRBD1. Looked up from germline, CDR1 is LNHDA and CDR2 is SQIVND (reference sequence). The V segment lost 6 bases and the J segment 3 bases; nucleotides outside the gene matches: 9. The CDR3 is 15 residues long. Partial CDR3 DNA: TGTGCCAGTAGATCCAGGGGGCATCTCGACACTGAA. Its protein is CASRSRGHLDTE. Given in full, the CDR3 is CASRSRGHLDTEAFF.

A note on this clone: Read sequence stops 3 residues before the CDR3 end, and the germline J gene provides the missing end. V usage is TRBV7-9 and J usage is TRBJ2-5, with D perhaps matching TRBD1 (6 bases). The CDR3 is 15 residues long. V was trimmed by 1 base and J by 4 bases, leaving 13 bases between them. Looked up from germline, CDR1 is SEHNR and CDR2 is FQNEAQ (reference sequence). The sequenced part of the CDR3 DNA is TGTGCCAGCAGCTTAGATGGGGGCCCCTCAGAGACC. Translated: CASSLDGGPSET. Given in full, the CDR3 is CASSLDGGPSETQYF.

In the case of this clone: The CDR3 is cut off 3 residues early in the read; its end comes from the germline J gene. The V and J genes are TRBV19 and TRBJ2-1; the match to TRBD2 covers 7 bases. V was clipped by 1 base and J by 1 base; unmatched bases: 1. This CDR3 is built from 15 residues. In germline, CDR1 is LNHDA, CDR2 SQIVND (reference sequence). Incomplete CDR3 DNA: TGTGCCAGTAGTATAGCGGGGGGATCCTACAATGAG. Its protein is CASSIAGGSYNE. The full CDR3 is CASSIAGGSYNEQFF.

The sequenced part of the CDR3 DNA is TGTGCCAGCTGGACTGTCACAGATACG. It translates to CASWTVTDT. The entire CDR3 protein is CASWTVTDTQYF. The gene calls are TRBV2 and TRBJ2-3; tentative D call: TRBD2 (5 bases). Sequencing ends 3 residues short of the CDR3 end; the germline J gene provides the rest. CDR3 length equals 12 residues. Trimming removed 8 bases from V and 2 bases from J, with 8 bases in between. Germline V gives CDR1 SNHLY, CDR2 FYNNEI.

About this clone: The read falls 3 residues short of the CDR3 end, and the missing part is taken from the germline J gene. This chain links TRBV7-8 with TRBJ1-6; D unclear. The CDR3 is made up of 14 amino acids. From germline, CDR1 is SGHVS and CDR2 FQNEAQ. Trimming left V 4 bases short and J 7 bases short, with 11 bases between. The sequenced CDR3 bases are TGTGCCAGCAGCTCCTCAGGAGGGAATTCACCC. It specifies CASSSSGGNSP. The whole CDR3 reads CASSSSGGNSPLHF.

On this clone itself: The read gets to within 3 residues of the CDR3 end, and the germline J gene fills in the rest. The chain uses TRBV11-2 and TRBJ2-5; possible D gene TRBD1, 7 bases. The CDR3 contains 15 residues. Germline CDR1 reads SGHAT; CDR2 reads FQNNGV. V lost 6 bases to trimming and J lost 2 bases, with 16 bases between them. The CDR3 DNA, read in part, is TGTGCCAGCAGACGCCGCAGGGGGGATCAAGAGACC. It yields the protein CASRRRRGDQET. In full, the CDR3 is CASRRRRGDQETQYF.

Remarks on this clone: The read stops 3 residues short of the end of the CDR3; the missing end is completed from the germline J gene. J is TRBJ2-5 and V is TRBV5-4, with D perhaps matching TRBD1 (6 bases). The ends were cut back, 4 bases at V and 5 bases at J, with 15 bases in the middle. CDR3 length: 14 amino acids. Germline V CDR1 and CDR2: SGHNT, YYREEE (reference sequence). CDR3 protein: CASSAQGKRETQYF. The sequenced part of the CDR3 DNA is TGTGCCAGCAGCGCACAGGGTAAAAGGGAGACC.

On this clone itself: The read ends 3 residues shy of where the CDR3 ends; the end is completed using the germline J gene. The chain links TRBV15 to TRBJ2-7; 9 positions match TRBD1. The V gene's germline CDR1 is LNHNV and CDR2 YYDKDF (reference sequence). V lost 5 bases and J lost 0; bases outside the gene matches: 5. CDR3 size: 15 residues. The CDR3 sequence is CATSLNRGPSYEQYF. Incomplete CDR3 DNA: TGTGCCACCAGCCTTAACAGGGGGCCCTCCTACGAG.

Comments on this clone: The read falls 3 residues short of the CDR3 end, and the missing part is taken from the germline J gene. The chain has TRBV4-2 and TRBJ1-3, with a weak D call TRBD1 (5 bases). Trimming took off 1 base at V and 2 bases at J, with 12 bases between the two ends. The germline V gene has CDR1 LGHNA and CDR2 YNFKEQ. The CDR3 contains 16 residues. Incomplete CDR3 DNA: TGTGCCAGCAGCCAAGTTGGCGGGGCCCCTGGAAACACC. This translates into CASSQVGGAPGNT. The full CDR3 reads CASSQVGGAPGNTIYF.

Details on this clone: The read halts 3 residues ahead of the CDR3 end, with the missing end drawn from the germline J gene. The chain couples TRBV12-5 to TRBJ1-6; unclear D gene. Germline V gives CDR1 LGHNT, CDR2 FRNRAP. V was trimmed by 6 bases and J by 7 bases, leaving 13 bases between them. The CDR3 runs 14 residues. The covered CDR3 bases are TGTGCTAGTGGCTTGTATATCGGGAATTCACCC. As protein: CASGLYIGNSP. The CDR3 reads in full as CASGLYIGNSPLHF.

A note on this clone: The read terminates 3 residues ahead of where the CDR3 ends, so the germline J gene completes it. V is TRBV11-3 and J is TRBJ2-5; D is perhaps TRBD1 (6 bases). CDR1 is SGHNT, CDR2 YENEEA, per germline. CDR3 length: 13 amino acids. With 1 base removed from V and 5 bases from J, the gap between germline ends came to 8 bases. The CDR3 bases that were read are TGTGCCAGCAGCTTAGCAGGGGCCGAGACC. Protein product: CASSLAGAET. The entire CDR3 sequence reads CASSLAGAETQYF.

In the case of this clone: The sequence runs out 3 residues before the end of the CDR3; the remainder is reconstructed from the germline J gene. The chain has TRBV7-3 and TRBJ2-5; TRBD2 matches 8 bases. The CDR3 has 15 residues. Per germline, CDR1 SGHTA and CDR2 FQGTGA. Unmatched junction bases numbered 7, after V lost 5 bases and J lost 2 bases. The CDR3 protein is CASSPSGGPQETQYF. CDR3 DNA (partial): TGTGCCAGCAGCCCGAGCGGGGGCCCACAAGAGACC.

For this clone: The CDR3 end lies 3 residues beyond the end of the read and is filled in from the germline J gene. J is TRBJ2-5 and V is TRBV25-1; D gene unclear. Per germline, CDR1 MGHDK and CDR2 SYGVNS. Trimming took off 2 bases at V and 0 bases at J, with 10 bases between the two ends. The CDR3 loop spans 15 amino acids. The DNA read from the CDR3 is TGTGCCAGCAGTGAAGGCTTTGTGTACCAAGAGACC. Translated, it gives CASSEGFVYQET. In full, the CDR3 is CASSEGFVYQETQYF. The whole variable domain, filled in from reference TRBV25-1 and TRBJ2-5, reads EADIYQTPRYLVIGTGKKITLECSQTMGHDKMYWYQQDPGMELHLIHYSYGVNSTEKGDLSSESTVSRIRTEHFPLTLESARPSHTSQYLCASSEGFVYQETQYFGPGTRLLVL.

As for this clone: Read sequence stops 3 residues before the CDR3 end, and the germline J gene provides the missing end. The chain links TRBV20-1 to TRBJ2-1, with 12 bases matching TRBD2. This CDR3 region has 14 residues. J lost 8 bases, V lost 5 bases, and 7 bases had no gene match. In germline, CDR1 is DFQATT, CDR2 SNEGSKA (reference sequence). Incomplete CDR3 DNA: TGCAGTGCTCCCAGGCTAGCGGGGGGGCATGAG. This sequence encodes CSAPRLAGGHE. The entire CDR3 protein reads CSAPRLAGGHEQFF.

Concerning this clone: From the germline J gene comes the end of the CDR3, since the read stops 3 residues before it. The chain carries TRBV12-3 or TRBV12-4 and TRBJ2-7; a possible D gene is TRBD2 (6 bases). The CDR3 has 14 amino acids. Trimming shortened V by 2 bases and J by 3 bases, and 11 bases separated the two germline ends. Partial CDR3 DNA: TGTGCCAGCAGTTTATCCGGACTACACTACGAG. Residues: CASSLSGLHYE. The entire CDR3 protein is CASSLSGLHYEQYF.

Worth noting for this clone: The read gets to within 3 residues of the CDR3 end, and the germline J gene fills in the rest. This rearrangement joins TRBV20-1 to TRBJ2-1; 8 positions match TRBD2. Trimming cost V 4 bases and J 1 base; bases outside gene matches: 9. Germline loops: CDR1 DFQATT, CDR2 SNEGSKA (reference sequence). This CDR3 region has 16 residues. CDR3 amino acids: CSATSPGGGSYNEQFF. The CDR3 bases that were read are TGCAGTGCTACCTCCCCTGGCGGGGGGTCCTACAATGAG.

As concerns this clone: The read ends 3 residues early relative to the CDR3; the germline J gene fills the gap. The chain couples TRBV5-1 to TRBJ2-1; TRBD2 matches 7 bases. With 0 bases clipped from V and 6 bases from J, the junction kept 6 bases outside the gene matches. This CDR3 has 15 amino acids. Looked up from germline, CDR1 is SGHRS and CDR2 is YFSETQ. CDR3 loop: CASSLAPGGSNEQFF. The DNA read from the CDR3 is TGCGCCAGCAGCTTGGCCCCGGGGGGAAGCAATGAG. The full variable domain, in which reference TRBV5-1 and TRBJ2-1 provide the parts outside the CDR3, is KAGVTQTPRYLIKTRGQQVTLSCSPISGHRSVSWYQQTPGQGLQFLFEYFSETQRNKGNFPGRFSGRQFSNSRSEMNVSTLELGDSALYLCASSLAPGGSNEQFFGPGTRLTVL.

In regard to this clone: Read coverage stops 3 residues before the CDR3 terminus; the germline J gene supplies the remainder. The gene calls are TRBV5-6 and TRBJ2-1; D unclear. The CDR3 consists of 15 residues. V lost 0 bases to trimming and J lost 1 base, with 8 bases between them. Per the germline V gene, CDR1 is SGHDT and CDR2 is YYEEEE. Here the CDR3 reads CASSLGSKSYNEQFF. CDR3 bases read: TGTGCCAGCAGCTTGGGTAGTAAGTCCTACAATGAG.

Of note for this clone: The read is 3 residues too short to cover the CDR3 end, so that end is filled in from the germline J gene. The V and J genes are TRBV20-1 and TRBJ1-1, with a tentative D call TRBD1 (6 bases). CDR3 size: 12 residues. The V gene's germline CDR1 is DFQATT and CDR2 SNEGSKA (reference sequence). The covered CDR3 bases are TGCAGTGCTAGTACAGGGTCAATAGAA. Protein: CSASTGSIE. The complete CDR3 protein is CSASTGSIEAFF.

The CDR3 loop reads CASSETSGGNQPQHF. The CDR3 DNA, read in part, is TGTGCCAGCAGTGAAACGTCAGGAGGCAATCAGCCC. The chain uses TRBV6-1 and TRBJ1-5; D is unresolved. The sequence runs out 3 residues before the end of the CDR3; the remainder is reconstructed from the germline J gene. Germline V gives CDR1 MNHNS, CDR2 SASEGT. The CDR3 has 15 amino acids. Trimming removed 2 bases at V and 2 bases at J, with 10 bases between.

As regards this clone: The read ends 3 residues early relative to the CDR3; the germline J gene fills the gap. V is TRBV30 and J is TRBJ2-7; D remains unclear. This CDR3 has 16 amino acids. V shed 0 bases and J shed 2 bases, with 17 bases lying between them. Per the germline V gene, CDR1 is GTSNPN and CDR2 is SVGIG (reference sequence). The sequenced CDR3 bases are TGTGCCTGGAGTGTAGCGTCCGCGTTTCCCCCCTACGAG. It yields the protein CAWSVASAFPPYE. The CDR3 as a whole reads CAWSVASAFPPYEQYF.